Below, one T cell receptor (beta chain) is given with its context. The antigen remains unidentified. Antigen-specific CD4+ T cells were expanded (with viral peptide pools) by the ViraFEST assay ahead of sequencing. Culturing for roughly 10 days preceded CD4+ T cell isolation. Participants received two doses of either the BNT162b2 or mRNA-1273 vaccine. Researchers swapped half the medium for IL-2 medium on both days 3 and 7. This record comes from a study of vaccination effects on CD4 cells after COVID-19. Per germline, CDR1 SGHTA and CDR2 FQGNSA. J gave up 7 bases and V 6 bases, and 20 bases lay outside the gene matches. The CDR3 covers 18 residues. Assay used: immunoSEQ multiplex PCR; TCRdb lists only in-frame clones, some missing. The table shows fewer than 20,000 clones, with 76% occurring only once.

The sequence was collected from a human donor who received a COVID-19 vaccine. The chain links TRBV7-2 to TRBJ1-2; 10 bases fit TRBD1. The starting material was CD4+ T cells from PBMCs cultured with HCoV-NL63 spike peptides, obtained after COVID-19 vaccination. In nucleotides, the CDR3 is TGTGCCAGCAGTTCTCCCCCGGGACAGGGGATTTCGGTGTCTGGCTACACCTTC. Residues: CASSSPPGQGISVSGYTF.